Its frequency marks the clone carrying this TCR beta chain as medium-sized. Its target is unknown. Germline lookup yields CDR1 SGHRS and CDR2 YFSETQ. The CDR3 totals 14 residues. The data stem from a study of human CD8 memory T cell subsets. Study outcomes and limitations: High diversity, at similar levels, marked stem-like memory and precursor exhausted T cells but not effector memory cells. It was suggested by Chao1 estimates that stem-like memory T cells were more diverse than precursor exhausted T cells.

TPEX denoted exhausted-like, CCR7+ PD-1+ TIGIT+ early memory CD8+ T cells. Researchers made TCR beta libraries via UMI-labeled 5' RACE. TCRdb reprocessed the 5' RACE reads and reports one entry per CDR3 protein, with no DNA. The listing records 6,000 to 8,500 distinct CDR3 sequences. The chain combines TRBV5-1 with TRBJ2-3. The specimen was CD8+ T cells from PBMCs. The origin of this receptor is a human donor in good health. CDR3 residues: CASSPFSGQDTQYF.